A single sample is the source of the 27 T cell receptor beta chains below, sequenced in a study of cytomegalovirus exposure and HLA in healthy donors. The PCR employed 60 Vbeta primers together with 13 Jbeta primers. Sequenced by immunoSEQ multiplex PCR; TCRdb stores in-frame clones only, minus some. This table holds 160,000 or so clones, 70% to 85% found once. The material sequenced was PBMCs. Receptor source: a man in his fifties in good health and CMV-seropositive.

The chain employs TRBV6-1 and TRBJ2-1, with D uncertain. The CDR3 totals 13 residues. Germline CDR1 and CDR2: MNHNS and SASEGT. The germline V and J ends were trimmed by 1 base and 8 bases, with 9 bases remaining between them. This CDR3 is CASSEGRDHEQFF. For the CDR3, the DNA is TGTGCCAGCAGTGAAGGCCGCGATCATGAGCAGTTCTTC.

The chain links TRBV6-5 to TRBJ1-4, with a weak D call TRBD1 (6 bases). This CDR3 contains 15 residues. V dropped 6 bases and J dropped 6 bases, with 17 bases sitting between them. Per germline, CDR1 MNHEY and CDR2 SVGAGI. The CDR3 sequence is CASSDGGGVDEKLFF. The CDR3 bases are TGTGCCAGCAGCGACGGGGGGGGCGTGGATGAAAAACTGTTTTTT.

The chain carries TRBV30 and TRBJ1-2; a possible D gene is TRBD1 (6 bases). The CDR3 contains 14 residues. CDR1 and CDR2 from the germline V gene are GTSNPN and SVGIG (reference sequence). Between the trimmed V and J ends, which lost 2 bases and 6 bases, there was a span of 16 bases. In DNA, the CDR3 is TGTGCCTGGAGTTCCACAGGGTTAAGGGATGGCTACACCTTC. It codes for CAWSSTGLRDGYTF.

V is TRBV19 and J is TRBJ1-1, with D possibly matching TRBD1 (6 bases). This CDR3 is 15 amino acids long. The V end was cut by 0 bases, the J end by 4 bases, with 12 bases between. Germline V gene sequence: CDR1 LNHDA, CDR2 SQIVND (reference sequence). For the CDR3, the DNA is TGTGCCAGTAGTATAGATACAGGACAGCCCACTGAAGCTTTCTTT. Its protein product is CASSIDTGQPTEAFF.

V and J are TRBV27 and TRBJ1-2; 7 positions agree with TRBD1. Germline loops: CDR1 MNHEY, CDR2 SMNVEV (reference sequence). The CDR3 is 13 amino acids. Trimming cost V 2 bases and J 6 bases; bases outside gene matches: 3. The CDR3 DNA sequence: TGTGCCAGCAGTTTAGAGGGGGCCGATGGCTACACCTTC. As protein: CASSLEGADGYTF.

The rearrangement joins TRBV6-5 to TRBJ2-1; 7 nucleotides align to TRBD1. The J segment lost 5 bases and the V segment lost 2 bases, leaving 9 bases of the junction unmatched. The CDR3 has 16 amino acids. CDR1 is MNHEY and CDR2 is SVGAGI in the germline V gene. The CDR3 nucleotides read TGTGCCAGCAGTTACCGGGACAGTGTTCTCAACAATGAGCAGTTCTTC. As protein: CASSYRDSVLNNEQFF.

This clone was seen a few times. The chain has TRBV5-4 and TRBJ2-2; 9 positions agree with TRBD2. From germline, CDR1 is SGHNT and CDR2 YYREEE (reference sequence). J lost 5 bases, V lost 2 bases, and 7 bases had no gene match. The CDR3 is 16 amino acids. CDR3 amino acids: CASSLQLAGRTGELFF. In DNA form, the CDR3 reads TGTGCCAGCAGCTTACAGCTAGCGGGACGGACCGGGGAGCTGTTTTTT. The variable domain in full, with the rest retrieved from reference TRBV5-4 and TRBJ2-2, is ETGVTQSPTHLIKTRGQQVTLRCSSQSGHNTVSWYQQALGQGPQFIFQYYREEENGRGNFPPRFSGLQFPNYSSELNVNALELDDSALYLCASSLQLAGRTGELFFGEGSRLTVL.

The chain has TRBV18 and TRBJ1-1; possibly TRBD1 for D (6 bases). V was shortened by 2 bases and J by 7 bases, with 11 bases between the two germline ends. Germline V gene sequence: CDR1 KGHSH, CDR2 LQKENI. The CDR3 extends over 13 amino acids. The CDR3 nucleotides are TGTGCCAGCTCACCAGGACAGTCCTTTGAAGCTTTCTTT. This gives the protein CASSPGQSFEAFF.

This clone was found once. The rearrangement uses TRBV7-2 and TRBJ1-5; D remains unclear. The germline V gene has CDR1 SGHTA and CDR2 FQGNSA. This CDR3 region has 15 residues. V was clipped by 1 base and J by 0 bases, with 7 bases between them. CDR3 bases: TGTGCCAGCAGCTTAGGACTGGATAGCAATCAGCCCCAGCATTTT. This gives the protein CASSLGLDSNQPQHF.

In its sample, this clone was seen a few times. The chain links TRBV10-3 to TRBJ1-2; the match to TRBD1 covers 7 bases. After removal of 2 bases from V and 4 bases from J, the junction contained 4 bases not matched to a gene. The CDR3 runs to 14 residues. The germline CDR1 and CDR2 sequences are ENHRY and SYGVKD. CDR3 sequence reads: CAISEQGGGYGYTF. The CDR3 coding sequence is TGTGCCATCAGTGAGCAGGGGGGTGGCTATGGCTACACCTTC.

This clone was seen more than once but under ten times. The chain recombines TRBV15 with TRBJ1-4, with D unclear. V was cut by 5 bases and J by 7 bases, with 11 bases left in between. Germline V gives CDR1 LNHNV, CDR2 YYDKDF (reference sequence). The length of the CDR3 is 13 residues. The CDR3 here is CATSPIRGEKLFF. The CDR3 coding sequence is TGTGCCACCAGCCCCATTCGGGGTGAAAAACTGTTTTTT.

Remarks on this clone: The junction differs from germline at one of its ends, possibly a read error. The genes are TRBV7-9 and TRBJ2-1; weak D call: TRBD1 (6 bases). Looked up from germline, CDR1 is SEHNR and CDR2 is FQNEAQ (reference sequence). The CDR3 has 13 residues. CDR3 region: CSSSYRVYNEQFF. DNA for the CDR3: TGTTCCAGCAGCTACAGGGTCTACAATGAGCAGTTCTTC.

The V call is TRBV21-1, the J call TRBJ2-7; the table gives TRBD2 as D, unverified against the DNA. TRBV21-1 is a pseudogene segment. The CDR3 is 15 residues long. The CDR3 nucleotides read TGTGCCAGCACCCAACGGGGGATGGCCTCCTACGAGCAGTACGTC. Protein: CASTQRGMASYEQYV.

The V call is TRBV5-8, the J call TRBJ2-2, with 7 nucleotides matching TRBD1. The V and J ends lost 4 bases and 0 bases, in that order; junction bases with no gene match: 3. Germline V lookup: CDR1 SGHTS, CDR2 YDEGEE. The CDR3 is made up of 15 amino acids. CDR3 bases: TGTGCCAGCAGCACCGGGACAGCGAACACCGGGGAGCTGTTTTTT. Protein: CASSTGTANTGELFF.

The chain recombines TRBV4-2 with TRBJ2-7; D gene uncertain. Germline CDR1 LGHNA, CDR2 YNFKEQ. CDR3 length: 14 amino acids. V was shortened by 1 base and J by 0 bases, with 7 bases between the two germline ends. In nucleotides, the CDR3 is TGTGCCAGCAGCCAAGCCGCGTTCTCCTACGAGCAGTACTTC. As protein: CASSQAAFSYEQYF.

The chain uses TRBV15 and TRBJ1-1; D is perhaps TRBD1 (5 bases). V lost 0 bases and J lost 7, with 15 bases in between. The germline CDR1 and CDR2 sequences are LNHNV and YYDKDF (reference sequence). This CDR3 has 15 residues. The CDR3 loop reads CATSRDPRLGLEAFF. Written as DNA, the CDR3 is TGTGCCACCAGCAGAGATCCCCGTCTGGGGCTTGAAGCTTTCTTT.

The chain uses TRBV14 and TRBJ2-3; D is undetermined. The CDR3 totals 14 residues. Between the trimmed V and J ends, which lost 4 bases and 8 bases, there was a span of 16 bases. CDR1 is SGHDN, CDR2 FVKESK, per germline. The CDR3 loop reads CASSPRPLLGTQYF. The CDR3 DNA is TGTGCCAGCAGCCCCCGCCCCCTTCTCGGTACGCAGTATTTT.

The gene calls are TRBV30 and TRBJ1-1, with TRBD1 matching 9 bases. This CDR3 region has 19 residues. CDR1 and CDR2 from the germline V gene are GTSNPN and SVGIG (reference sequence). V lost 1 base to trimming and J lost 4 bases; unmatched junction nucleotides: 19. CDR3 protein: CAWSASPGQGSLWATEAFF. CDR3 in DNA: TGTGCCTGGAGTGCCTCTCCGGGACAGGGATCTCTATGGGCCACTGAAGCTTTCTTT.

J is TRBJ1-1 and V is TRBV19; D is undetermined. Germline CDR1 and CDR2: LNHDA and SQIVND (reference sequence). Between the trimmed V and J ends, which lost 5 bases and 0 bases, there was a span of 7 bases. The CDR3 runs 13 residues. The CDR3 DNA follows: TGTGCCAGTAGTCAAACACTGAACACTGAAGCTTTCTTT. It yields the protein CASSQTLNTEAFF.

The rearrangement joins TRBV18 to TRBJ2-3; 8 bases match TRBD2. J gave up 1 base and V 3 bases, and 9 bases lay outside the gene matches. This CDR3 is built from 17 residues. Germline loops: CDR1 KGHSH, CDR2 LQKENI. The CDR3 sequence is CASSPSFREGGTDTQYF. CDR3 bases: TGTGCCAGCTCACCCTCCTTCCGGGAGGGAGGCACAGATACGCAGTATTTT.

The chain couples TRBV27 to TRBJ1-2, with 7 bases fitting TRBD1. The CDR3 loop spans 14 amino acids. CDR1 MNHEY and CDR2 SMNVEV come from the germline V gene (reference sequence). V was pared by 5 bases and J by 8 bases, with 11 bases of the junction left unmatched. The CDR3 bases are TGTGCCAGCAGTCCGGGACAGAGCCTAGGGGGCTACACCTTC. Residues: CASSPGQSLGGYTF.

The chain couples TRBV27 to TRBJ2-1; 9 bases are shared with TRBD2. Germline V gene data show CDR1 as MNHEY and CDR2 as SMNVEV (reference sequence). Trimming cost V 5 bases and J 3 bases; bases outside gene matches: 8. This CDR3 contains 16 residues. The CDR3: CASSPSGTSFYNEQFF. As DNA, the CDR3 is TGTGCCAGCAGTCCCTCCGGGACTAGCTTCTACAATGAGCAGTTCTTC.

This clone was picked up one time. The rearrangement joins TRBV7-2 to TRBJ2-3, with 7 bases aligning to TRBD2. V dropped 4 bases and J dropped 2; count of bases not matched to a gene: 9. The germline CDR1 and CDR2 sequences are SGHTA and FQGNSA. CDR3 length: 16 amino acids. CDR3 loop: CASSSVSGLPTDTQYF. CDR3 DNA: TGTGCCAGCAGCTCCGTTAGCGGGTTGCCCACAGATACGCAGTATTTT.

This sequence joins TRBV4-1 and TRBJ1-2; D may be TRBD1 (6 bases). The germline V gene has CDR1 MGHRA and CDR2 YSYEKL. With 6 bases removed from V and 8 bases from J, the gap between germline ends came to 16 bases. CDR3 size: 13 residues. The CDR3 nucleotides read TGCGCCAGCAGGCCCCCAGGGGATGGCGGCTACACCTTC. It is translated as CASRPPGDGGYTF.

The rearrangement uses TRBV9 and TRBJ2-5; 12 bases fit TRBD2. The V gene end was trimmed by 0 bases and the J gene end by 5 bases; junction bases not matched to a gene: 2. The CDR3 has 15 amino acids. Germline V gene sequence: CDR1 SGDLS, CDR2 YYNGEE. CDR3 residues: CASSVASGRDETQYF. As DNA, the CDR3 is TGTGCCAGCAGCGTAGCTAGCGGGAGGGATGAGACCCAGTACTTC.

The CDR3 sequence: CASSIQGPNQPQHF. CDR3 coding DNA: TGTGCCAGTAGTATCCAGGGGCCCAATCAGCCCCAGCATTTT. The chain combines TRBV19 with TRBJ1-5; possible D gene TRBD1, 6 bases. CDR1 is LNHDA and CDR2 is SQIVND in the germline V gene (reference sequence). The V end lost 3 bases, the J end lost 3 bases, and 9 bases lay between the germline ends. The CDR3 is made up of 14 amino acids.

CDR3 region: CATSKGGANTEAFF. For the CDR3, the DNA is TGTGCCACCTCAAAAGGGGGCGCGAACACTGAAGCTTTCTTT. The chain joins TRBV28 to TRBJ1-1, with 7 bases lining up with TRBD1. This CDR3 is built from 14 residues. Germline CDR1 reads MDHEN; CDR2 reads SYDVKM. V lost 10 bases and J lost 1; bases outside the gene matches: 9.